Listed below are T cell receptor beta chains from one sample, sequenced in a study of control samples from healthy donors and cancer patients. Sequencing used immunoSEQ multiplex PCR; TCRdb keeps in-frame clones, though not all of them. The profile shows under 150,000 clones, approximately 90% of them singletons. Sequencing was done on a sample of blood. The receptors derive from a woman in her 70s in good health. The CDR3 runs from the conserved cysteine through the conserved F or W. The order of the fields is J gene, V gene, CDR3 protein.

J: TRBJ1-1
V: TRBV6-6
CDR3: CASSRVGATTEAFF

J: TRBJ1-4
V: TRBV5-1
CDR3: CASSLGFATNEKLFF

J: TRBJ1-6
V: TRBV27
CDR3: CASHRDSRNSPLHF

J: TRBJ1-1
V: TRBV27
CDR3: CASSSRTGYEAFF

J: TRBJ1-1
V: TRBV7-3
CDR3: CASSSTPGSEAFF

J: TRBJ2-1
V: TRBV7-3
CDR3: CASSLRERAEQFF

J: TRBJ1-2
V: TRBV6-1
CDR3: CASSPGQGDYGYTF

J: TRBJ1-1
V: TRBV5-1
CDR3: CASSPADRVRGTEAFF

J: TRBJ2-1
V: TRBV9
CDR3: CASSASGVGVAEQFF

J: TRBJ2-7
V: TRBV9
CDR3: CASSVGRTDSYEQYF

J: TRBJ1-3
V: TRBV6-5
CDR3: CASGGRRNTIYF

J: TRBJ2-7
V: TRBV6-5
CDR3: CASRQGQGAYEQYF

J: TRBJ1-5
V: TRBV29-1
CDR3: CSVEDLWRDSNQPQHF

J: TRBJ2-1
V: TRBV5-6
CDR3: CASSFKSSYNEQFF

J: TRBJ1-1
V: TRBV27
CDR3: CASTETGKGHTEAFF